The 21 T cell receptor beta chains below were found in one sample sequenced in a study of blood T cell repertoires in COVID-19. Method: immunoSEQ multiplex PCR; TCRdb's copy keeps in-frame clones and lacks some. This sample has some 350,000 clones, with 75% to 90% found just once. Sequencing was done on a sample of PBMCs or T cells enriched from blood (not recorded which). All receptors derive from a young man who had recovered from COVID-19.

V gene TRBV15 combines with J gene TRBJ2-3, with D possibly TRBD1 on 6 matching bases. The V gene lost 9 bases and the J gene lost 4 bases, with 11 bases spanning the gap. CDR1 and CDR2 from the germline V gene are LNHNV and YYDKDF (reference sequence). This CDR3 comprises 12 residues. In nucleotides, the CDR3 is TGTGCCACACAGGGACGGGCAGATACGCAGTATTTT. The encoded protein is CATQGRADTQYF.

The rearrangement links TRBV3-1 (or the pseudogene TRBV3-2) to TRBJ2-7; maybe TRBD1 (5 bases). V was cut by 1 base and J by 2 bases, with 12 bases left in between. The CDR3 spans 15 residues. Germline V gives CDR1 LGHDT, CDR2 YNNKEL (reference sequence). The CDR3 DNA reads as TGTGCCAGCAGCCAAGTTTCACAGGCGACCTACGAGCAGTACTTC. Its translation is CASSQVSQATYEQYF.

The genes are TRBV7-8 and TRBJ1-6; 8 bases map to TRBD1. The CDR3 runs 15 residues. CDR1 and CDR2 (germline): SGHVS, FQNEAQ. Trimming cost V 4 bases and J 7 bases; bases outside gene matches: 6. In nucleotides, the CDR3 is TGTGCCAGCAGCTCGACAGACAGGGGCAATTCACCCCTCCACTTT. It yields the protein CASSSTDRGNSPLHF.

The gene calls are TRBV18 and TRBJ2-7; a weak D match, TRBD1 (6 bases). Trimming took off 6 bases at V and 6 bases at J, with 18 bases between the two ends. CDR3 length: 14 residues. CDR1 and CDR2 (germline): KGHSH, LQKENI. The CDR3 DNA reads TGTGCCAGCTCCCCCAATCCGGACAGAAGCGAGCAGTACTTC. Translation gives CASSPNPDRSEQYF. The complete variable domain, with remaining parts taken from reference TRBV18 and TRBJ2-7, reads NAGVMQNPRHLVRRRGQEARLRCSPMKGHSHVYWYRQLPEEGLKFMVYLQKENIIDESGMPKERFSAEFPKEGPSILRIQQVVRGDSAAYFCASSPNPDRSEQYFGPGTRLTVT.

This chain connects TRBV29-1 to TRBJ1-6; a possible D gene is TRBD1 (5 bases). V was trimmed by 7 bases and J by 5 bases, leaving 15 bases between them. CDR3 size: 14 residues. CDR1 is SQVTM, CDR2 ANQGSEA, per germline. CDR3 sequence reads: CSARGGADNSPLHF. The CDR3 nucleotides are TGCAGCGCGCGAGGTGGGGCAGATAATTCACCCCTCCACTTT.

In nucleotides, the CDR3 is TGTGCCAGCAGCCAAGACACATTCCAAGAGACCCAGTACTTC. Residues: CASSQDTFQETQYF. The V call is TRBV3-1 (or the pseudogene TRBV3-2), the J call TRBJ2-5; the D is unclear. V was pared by 0 bases and J by 1 base, with 6 bases between. The CDR3 loop spans 14 amino acids. The V gene's germline CDR1 is LGHDT and CDR2 YNNKEL (reference sequence).

The CDR3 region is CASSLVGADTQYF. The CDR3 region has the DNA TGTGCCAGCAGTTTAGTCGGAGCAGATACGCAGTATTTT. The chain carries TRBV27 and TRBJ2-3, with D unresolved. V gave up 2 bases and J gave up 4 bases, with 7 bases separating them. The CDR3 loop spans 13 amino acids. Per germline, CDR1 MNHEY and CDR2 SMNVEV (reference sequence).

This clone was detected once. The CDR3 spells CASSLEPGGGYNEQFF. The CDR3 DNA reads TGCGCCAGCAGCTTGGAACCGGGGGGCGGTTACAATGAGCAGTTCTTC. J is TRBJ2-1 and V is TRBV5-1, with D possibly matching TRBD2 (7 bases). CDR1 is SGHRS, CDR2 YFSETQ, per germline. The CDR3 consists of 16 residues. V dropped 0 bases and J dropped 4 bases, with 14 bases sitting between them. Using reference TRBV5-1 and TRBJ2-1 for the parts outside the CDR3, the full variable domain is KAGVTQTPRYLIKTRGQQVTLSCSPISGHRSVSWYQQTPGQGLQFLFEYFSETQRNKGNFPGRFSGRQFSNSRSEMNVSTLELGDSALYLCASSLEPGGGYNEQFFGPGTRLTVL.

V and J are TRBV10-2 and TRBJ1-1; 9 bases match TRBD1. V shed 4 bases and J 5 bases; nucleotides not matched to a gene: 5. The CDR3 is 14 residues long. CDR1 and CDR2 from the germline V gene are WSHSY and SAAADI. The CDR3 DNA reads as TGCGCCAGCAGTGCCTTCGACAGGGGGACTGAAGCTTTCTTT. This translates into CASSAFDRGTEAFF.

This clone was counted a single time. The J gene is TRBJ2-2, the V gene TRBV11-3; 12 nucleotides line up with TRBD2. From germline, CDR1 is SGHNT and CDR2 YENEEA. J gave up 6 bases and V 6 bases, and 2 bases lay outside the gene matches. The CDR3 spans 14 residues. CDR3 in DNA: TGTGCCAGCAGGACTAGCGGGGGTTCCGGGGAGCTGTTTTTT. As protein: CASRTSGGSGELFF.

The chain employs TRBV9 and TRBJ2-7, with 10 bases that match TRBD1. Germline V gene sequence: CDR1 SGDLS, CDR2 YYNGEE. Trimming removed 0 bases from V and 4 bases from J; junction bases left unmatched: 7. This CDR3 is 16 amino acids long. The DNA of the CDR3 is TGTGCCAGCAGCGTAGCCGGGACAGGGGAAAGATACGAGCAGTACTTC. Translation: CASSVAGTGERYEQYF. The complete variable domain, with remaining parts taken from reference TRBV9 and TRBJ2-7, reads DSGVTQTPKHLITATGQRVTLRCSPRSGDLSVYWYQQSLDQGLQFLIQYYNGEERAKGNILERFSAQQFPDLHSELNLSSLELGDSALYFCASSVAGTGERYEQYFGPGTRLTVT.

The chain carries TRBV28 and TRBJ2-3; 10 bases are shared with TRBD2. This CDR3 comprises 15 residues. V dropped 4 bases and J dropped 2; count of bases not matched to a gene: 3. CDR1 and CDR2 (germline): MDHEN, SYDVKM. The CDR3 loop is CASSSLAGITDTQYF. CDR3 bases: TGTGCCAGCAGTTCACTAGCGGGGATCACAGATACGCAGTATTTT.

This clone was seen a single time. CDR3 in amino acids: CATSDLGRGVPTSTDTQYF. The CDR3 region has the DNA TGTGCCACCAGTGATTTGGGGCGGGGGGTTCCCACTAGCACAGATACGCAGTATTTT. The rearrangement uses TRBV24-1 and TRBJ2-3, with 8 bases lining up with TRBD2. The V and J ends lost 0 bases and 0 bases, in that order; junction bases with no gene match: 10. Germline V gene data show CDR1 as KGHDR and CDR2 as SFDVKD. The CDR3 totals 19 residues.

The V and J genes are TRBV28 and TRBJ1-5; 8 nucleotides align to TRBD1. CDR3 length: 16 amino acids. CDR1 is MDHEN, CDR2 SYDVKM, per germline. After removal of 3 bases from V and 3 bases from J, the junction contained 7 bases not matched to a gene. DNA for the CDR3: TGTGCCAGCAGTTTTGCAGGGGGCCTAATCAATCAGCCCCAGCATTTT. Translating gives CASSFAGGLINQPQHF.

The chain joins TRBV7-2 to TRBJ2-3; the D gene is possibly TRBD2 (6 bases). The V end lost 0 bases, the J end lost 6 bases, and 13 bases lay between the germline ends. There are 15 residues in the CDR3. Germline V gene data show CDR1 as SGHTA and CDR2 as FQGNSA. The chain's CDR3 is CASSLAGGGRDTQYF. CDR3 sequence (DNA): TGTGCCAGCAGCTTAGCGGGGGGAGGCCGGGATACGCAGTATTTT.

CDR3 nucleotide sequence: TGTGCCAGCGAGGGAGGGCCGGACCCTTCGAATGGCTACACCTTC. It encodes CASEGGPDPSNGYTF. V is TRBV9 and J is TRBJ1-2; D remains unclear. Germline V gives CDR1 SGDLS, CDR2 YYNGEE. The V and J ends lost 7 bases and 6 bases respectively, with 22 bases between them. This CDR3 contains 15 residues. The whole variable domain, filled in from reference TRBV9 and TRBJ1-2, reads DSGVTQTPKHLITATGQRVTLRCSPRSGDLSVYWYQQSLDQGLQFLIQYYNGEERAKGNILERFSAQQFPDLHSELNLSSLELGDSALYFCASEGGPDPSNGYTFGSGTRLTVV.

The chain couples TRBV11-3 to TRBJ2-3; TRBD2 matches 13 bases. CDR1 and CDR2 from the germline V gene are SGHNT and YENEEA. This CDR3 contains 16 residues. J lost 2 bases, V lost 5 bases, and 4 bases had no gene match. Here the CDR3 reads CASSPTSGGFTDTQYF. DNA for the CDR3: TGTGCCAGCAGCCCGACTAGCGGGGGGTTCACAGATACGCAGTATTTT.

The V call is TRBV14, the J call TRBJ2-1; 9 nucleotides agree with TRBD2. The V segment lost 2 bases and the J segment 9 bases; nucleotides outside the gene matches: 11. The CDR3 spans 16 residues. The germline V gene has CDR1 SGHDN and CDR2 FVKESK. The CDR3 DNA sequence: TGTGCCAGCAGCCAAAGGCTTACTAGCGGGTTCTCTGAGCAGTTCTTC. Translating gives CASSQRLTSGFSEQFF.

The genes are TRBV19 and TRBJ1-6; 8 nucleotides match TRBD1. Per the germline V gene, CDR1 is LNHDA and CDR2 is SQIVND (reference sequence). J was trimmed by 8 bases and V by 10 bases; bases with no gene match: 10. The CDR3 is 14 amino acids. Here the CDR3 reads CATQTGAGDSPLHF. DNA of the CDR3: TGTGCCACTCAGACAGGGGCGGGGGATTCACCCCTCCACTTT.

The V and J genes are TRBV19 and TRBJ1-2; D unresolved. The CDR3 extends over 15 amino acids. V shed 6 bases and J shed 4 bases, with 18 bases lying between them. Looked up from germline, CDR1 is LNHDA and CDR2 is SQIVND (reference sequence). The CDR3 spells CASSPPEGGSYGYTF. The DNA of the CDR3 is TGTGCCAGTAGCCCACCGGAGGGCGGATCCTATGGCTACACCTTC.

The CDR3 reads CASTPPGGTGELFF. The DNA for the CDR3 is TGTGCCAGCACCCCCCCCGGCGGAACCGGGGAGCTGTTTTTT. The chain links TRBV28 to TRBJ2-2; D is unresolved. Germline CDR1 is MDHEN and CDR2 is SYDVKM. The CDR3 extends over 14 amino acids. The germline V and J ends were trimmed by 7 bases and 5 bases, with 14 bases remaining between them.